The rows below give T cell receptor beta chains drawn from one sample of a study of T-cell reconstitution after alpha-beta-depleted transplantation in children. TCRdb reprocessed the PCR reads with MiXCR, giving one entry per CDR3 protein. Here the sample spans roughly 400,000 distinct CDR3 sequences, approximately 41% being singletons. Sequencing used PBMCs, obtained before TCRalphabeta/CD19-depleted stem cell transplant. These receptors were obtained from a girl aged 2-15 years with aplastic anemia, due to receive a stem cell transplant. Each CDR3 is given with its conserved first and last residue. The order of the fields is clone size, J gene, D gene, V gene, CDR3 DNA, CDR3 protein. D genes are given only for firm matches. Clone size is given for some rows only: seen once, a few or many times, or a class if the clone is expanded.

clone size: many; J gene: TRBJ2-5; D gene: -; V gene: TRBV28; CDR3 DNA: TGTGCCAGCAGTTTAGCCGGAGTGGGACAAGAGACCCAGTACTTC; CDR3 protein: CASSLAGVGQETQYF
clone size: -; J gene: TRBJ1-1; D gene: -; V gene: TRBV20-1; CDR3 DNA: TGCAGTGCTAGAGATCGAGGGGCGATGAACACTGAAGCTTTCTTT; CDR3 protein: CSARDRGAMNTEAFF
clone size: -; J gene: TRBJ1-3; D gene: -; V gene: TRBV5-5; CDR3 DNA: TGTGCCAGCAGCTTGGCGGGCGCTTCTGGAAACACCATATATTTT; CDR3 protein: CASSLAGASGNTIYF
clone size: many; J gene: TRBJ1-2; D gene: TRBD1; V gene: TRBV18; CDR3 DNA: TGTGCCAGCTCACCCGAATTGGGAGGGGGCAATGGCTACACCTTC; CDR3 protein: CASSPELGGGNGYTF
clone size: -; J gene: TRBJ2-6; D gene: TRBD2; V gene: TRBV10-3; CDR3 DNA: TGTGCCATCAGTGAGTCGTGGCTAGCGGTAACTGGGGCCAACGTCCTGACTTTC; CDR3 protein: CAISESWLAVTGANVLTF
clone size: -; J gene: TRBJ2-3; D gene: -; V gene: TRBV20-1; CDR3 DNA: TGCAGTGGGGGTCGCACAGATACGCAGTATTTT; CDR3 protein: CSGGRTDTQYF
clone size: -; J gene: TRBJ1-4; D gene: -; V gene: TRBV6-1; CDR3 DNA: TGTGCCAGCCACGGAGTTTCAAATGAAAAACTGTTTTTT; CDR3 protein: CASHGVSNEKLFF
clone size: -; J gene: TRBJ2-7; D gene: -; V gene: TRBV12-3/TRBV12-4; CDR3 DNA: TGTGCCAGCAGTTTAAACATCGGTGTCGAGCAGTACTTC; CDR3 protein: CASSLNIGVEQYF
clone size: few; J gene: TRBJ2-1; D gene: TRBD1; V gene: TRBV14; CDR3 DNA: TGTGCCAGCAGCCAAGAAGCGGAACAGGGGCGAGGGTCCTACAATGAGCAGTTCTTC; CDR3 protein: CASSQEAEQGRGSYNEQFF
clone size: many; J gene: TRBJ2-1; D gene: TRBD1; V gene: TRBV5-1; CDR3 DNA: TGCGCCAGCAGGCCCGGGACAGGGGCCTTTAATGAGCAGTTCTTC; CDR3 protein: CASRPGTGAFNEQFF
clone size: few; J gene: TRBJ2-3; D gene: TRBD2; V gene: TRBV6-5; CDR3 DNA: TGTGCCAGCAGTTATAGGCTAGCGGGCAACGCAGATACGCAGTATTTT; CDR3 protein: CASSYRLAGNADTQYF
clone size: -; J gene: TRBJ2-7; D gene: -; V gene: TRBV20-1; CDR3 DNA: TGCCGTTTAGCCGGGGGCTCCTACGAGCAGTACTTC; CDR3 protein: CRLAGGSYEQYF
clone size: -; J gene: TRBJ1-1; D gene: -; V gene: TRBV5-1; CDR3 DNA: TGCGCCAGCAGCTTTACAGGCTGGGGCACTGAAGCTTTCTTT; CDR3 protein: CASSFTGWGTEAFF
clone size: many; J gene: TRBJ2-1; D gene: TRBD1; V gene: TRBV2; CDR3 DNA: TGTGCCAGCAGGGACCAAGGGGGCACACAGTTCTTC; CDR3 protein: CASRDQGGTQFF
clone size: many; J gene: TRBJ2-2; D gene: -; V gene: TRBV20-1; CDR3 DNA: TGCAGTGCTAGAGGGCCGGGCGGCGGGGCGAACACCGGGGAGCTGTTTTTT; CDR3 protein: CSARGPGGGANTGELFF
clone size: few; J gene: TRBJ2-2; D gene: -; V gene: TRBV29-1; CDR3 DNA: TGCAGCGTTGACAGGGAGAGCACCGGGGAGCTGTTTTTT; CDR3 protein: CSVDRESTGELFF